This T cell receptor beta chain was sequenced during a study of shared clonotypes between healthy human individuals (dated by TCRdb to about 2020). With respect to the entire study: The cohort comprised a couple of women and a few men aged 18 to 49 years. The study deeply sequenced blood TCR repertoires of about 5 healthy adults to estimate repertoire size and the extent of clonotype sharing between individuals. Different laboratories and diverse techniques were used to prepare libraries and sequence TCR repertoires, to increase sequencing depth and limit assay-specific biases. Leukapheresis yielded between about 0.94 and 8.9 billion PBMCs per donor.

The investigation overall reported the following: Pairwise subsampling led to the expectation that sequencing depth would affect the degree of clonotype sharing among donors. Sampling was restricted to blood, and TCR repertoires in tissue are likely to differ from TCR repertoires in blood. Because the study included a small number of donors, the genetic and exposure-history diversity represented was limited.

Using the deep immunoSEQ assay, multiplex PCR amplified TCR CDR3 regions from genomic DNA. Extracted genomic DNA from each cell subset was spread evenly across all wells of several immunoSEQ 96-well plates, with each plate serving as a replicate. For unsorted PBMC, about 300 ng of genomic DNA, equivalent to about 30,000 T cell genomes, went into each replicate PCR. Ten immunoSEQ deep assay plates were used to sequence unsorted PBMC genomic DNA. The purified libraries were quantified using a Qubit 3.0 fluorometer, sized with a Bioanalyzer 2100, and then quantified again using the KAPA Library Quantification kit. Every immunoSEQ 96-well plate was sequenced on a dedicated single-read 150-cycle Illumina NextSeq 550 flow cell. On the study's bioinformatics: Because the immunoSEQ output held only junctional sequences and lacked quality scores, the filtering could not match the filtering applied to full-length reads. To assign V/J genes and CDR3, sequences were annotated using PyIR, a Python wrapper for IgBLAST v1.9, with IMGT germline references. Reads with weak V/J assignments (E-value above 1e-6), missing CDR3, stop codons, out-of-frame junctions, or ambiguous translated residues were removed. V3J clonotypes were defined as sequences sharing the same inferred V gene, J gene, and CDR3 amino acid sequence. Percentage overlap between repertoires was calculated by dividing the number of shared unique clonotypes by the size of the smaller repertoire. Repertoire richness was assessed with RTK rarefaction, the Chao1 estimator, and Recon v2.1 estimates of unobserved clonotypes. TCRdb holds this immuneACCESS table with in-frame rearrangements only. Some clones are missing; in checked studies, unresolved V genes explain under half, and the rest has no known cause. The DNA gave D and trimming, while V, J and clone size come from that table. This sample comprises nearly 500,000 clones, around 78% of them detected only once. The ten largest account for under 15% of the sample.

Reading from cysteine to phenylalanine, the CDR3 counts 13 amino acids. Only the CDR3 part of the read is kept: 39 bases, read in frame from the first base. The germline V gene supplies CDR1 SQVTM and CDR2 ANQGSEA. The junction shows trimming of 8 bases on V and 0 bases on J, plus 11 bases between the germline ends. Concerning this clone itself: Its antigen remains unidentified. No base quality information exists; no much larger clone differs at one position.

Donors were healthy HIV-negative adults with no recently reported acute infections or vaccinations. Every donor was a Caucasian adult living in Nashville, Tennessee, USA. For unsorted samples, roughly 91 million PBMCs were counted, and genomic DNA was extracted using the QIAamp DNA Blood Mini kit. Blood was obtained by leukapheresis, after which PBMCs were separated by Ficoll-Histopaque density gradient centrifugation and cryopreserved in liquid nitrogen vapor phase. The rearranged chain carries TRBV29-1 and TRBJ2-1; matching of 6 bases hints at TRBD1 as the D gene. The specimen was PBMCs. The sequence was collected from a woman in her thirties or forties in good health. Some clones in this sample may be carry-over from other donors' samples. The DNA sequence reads TGCAGCTCGAAGGACAGCTCCTACAATGAGCAGTTCTTC. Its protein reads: CSSKDSSYNEQFF.